The 23 T cell receptor beta chains presented below share a single source sample, sequenced in a study of blood T cell repertoires in COVID-19 (TCRdb year 2020). Library generation was performed with the immunoSEQ multiplex PCR assay. This immuneACCESS table, as held by TCRdb, lists in-frame sequences with V and J called but not all clones. Of the missing ones, under half trace to an unresolved V gene in checked studies; the others have no known cause. The sample table records 250,000 to 300,000 clones; about 86% of these occur just once. Around 13% of the sample rests with the top ten. Sequencing input: peripheral blood. The source of these receptors is a woman in her 70s with COVID-19, enrolled during active disease.

This rearrangement joins TRBV24-1 to TRBJ2-5, with a tentative D call TRBD1 (6 bases). The germline V gene has CDR1 KGHDR and CDR2 SFDVKD. The V gene lost 1 base and the J gene lost 5 bases, with 25 bases spanning the gap. The CDR3 is 19 residues long. The CDR3 region is CATSDLEATGPPSLETQYF. In DNA, the CDR3 is TGTGCCACCAGTGATTTAGAGGCGACAGGCCCCCCTTCCCTGGAGACCCAGTACTTC.

Worth noting for this clone: One end of the junction fails to match germline, which may point to a read error. This rearrangement joins TRBV9 to TRBJ2-7, with D maybe TRBD1 (5 bases). The germline V gene encodes CDR1 SGDLS and CDR2 YYNGEE. This CDR3 has 12 amino acids. The CDR3 protein is CASSGEARAIEF. The DNA of the CDR3 is TGTGCCAGCAGCGGAGAGGCCAGGGCGATTGAGTTC.

The V and J genes are TRBV4-3 and TRBJ2-7; 8 nucleotides align to TRBD1. The germline CDR1 and CDR2 sequences are LGHNA and YSLEER. The CDR3 consists of 14 residues. Losses at the gene ends were 0 bases for V and 3 bases for J; bases not matched to a gene: 1. The CDR3, as DNA: TGCGCCAGCAGCCAAGATGGACAGGGCTACGAGCAGTACTTC. Translation: CASSQDGQGYEQYF.

The gene calls are TRBV2 and TRBJ2-2; D call uncertain. V was shortened by 5 bases and J by 0 bases, with 7 bases between the two germline ends. The CDR3 loop spans 14 amino acids. The germline CDR1 and CDR2 sequences are SNHLY and FYNNEI. The CDR3 nucleotides read TGTGCCAGCAGTTACAGTTCGAACACCGGGGAGCTGTTTTTT. Protein sequence: CASSYSSNTGELFF.

J is TRBJ2-7 and V is TRBV5-1, with D possibly being TRBD1 (5 bases). Germline V gives CDR1 SGHRS, CDR2 YFSETQ. The CDR3 consists of 15 residues. With 4 bases removed from V and 1 base from J, the gap between germline ends came to 15 bases. The CDR3, as DNA: TGCGCCAGCAGCCTCCAAACAGGTACTTCCTACGAGCAGTACTTC. It translates to CASSLQTGTSYEQYF.

V gene TRBV30 combines with J gene TRBJ2-1; TRBD1 matches at 11 bases. From germline, CDR1 is GTSNPN and CDR2 SVGIG (reference sequence). Trimming at V came to 2 bases and at J to 9 bases, leaving 12 bases not matched to a gene. This CDR3 is built from 16 residues. The CDR3 is CAWSSPGTGGFGEQFF. In DNA, the CDR3 is TGTGCCTGGAGTAGCCCCGGGACAGGGGGATTCGGTGAGCAGTTCTTC.

J is TRBJ2-7 and V is TRBV4-3, with 9 bases matching TRBD1. Germline assignment: CDR1 LGHNA and CDR2 YSLEER. The CDR3 runs 13 residues. The J segment lost 5 bases and the V segment lost 8 bases, leaving 7 bases of the junction unmatched. The CDR3 region has the DNA TGCGCCAGCTCCCCGGGACAGGGTAACGAGCAGTACTTC. Translated: CASSPGQGNEQYF.

The gene calls are TRBV24-1 and TRBJ1-3; 7 bases are shared with TRBD1. V was pared by 4 bases and J by 0 bases, with 5 bases of the junction left unmatched. Germline values: CDR1 KGHDR, CDR2 SFDVKD. There are 16 residues in the CDR3. For the CDR3, the DNA is TGTGCCACCAGTGACCGAGGGGACAGCTCTGGAAACACCATATATTTT. Its translation: CATSDRGDSSGNTIYF.

Comment on this clone: Different DNA sequences within this sample yield the same CDR3. The V and J genes are TRBV5-1 and TRBJ1-5; 7 bases agree with TRBD1. Germline V lookup: CDR1 SGHRS, CDR2 YFSETQ. The CDR3 runs to 15 residues. The ends lost 0 bases at V and 3 bases at J; junction bases unmatched: 3. The DNA of the CDR3 is TGCGCCAGCAGCTTGGGGGACAGTTTCAATCAGCCCCAGCATTTT. It specifies CASSLGDSFNQPQHF.

The chain recombines TRBV5-1 with TRBJ1-1, with D perhaps matching TRBD1 (6 bases). CDR1 SGHRS and CDR2 YFSETQ come from the germline V gene. The germline V and J ends were trimmed by 5 bases and 4 bases, with 15 bases remaining between them. The CDR3 consists of 14 residues. CDR3 loop: CASSSTGMSTEAFF. The CDR3 bases are TGCGCCAGCAGTTCTACAGGGATGAGCACTGAAGCTTTCTTT.

This chain uses TRBV3-1 (or the pseudogene TRBV3-2) with TRBJ2-5; maybe TRBD1 (6 bases). The V gene's germline CDR1 is LGHDT and CDR2 YNNKEL (reference sequence). The CDR3 totals 14 residues. V was shortened by 4 bases and J by 5 bases, with 14 bases between the two germline ends. The CDR3 region is CASSPRTRGETQYF. CDR3 coding DNA: TGTGCCAGCAGCCCCCGGACAAGGGGGGAGACCCAGTACTTC.

This chain links TRBV3-1 (or the pseudogene TRBV3-2) with TRBJ1-4, with D maybe TRBD1 (5 bases). This CDR3 region has 15 residues. V lost 3 bases, J lost 7 bases, and 15 bases lay in between. Looked up from germline, CDR1 is LGHDT and CDR2 is YNNKEL (reference sequence). This CDR3 reads CASSHGAGGGEKLFF. The CDR3 region has the DNA TGTGCCAGCAGCCATGGTGCGGGGGGGGGTGAAAAACTGTTTTTT.

This chain connects TRBV9 to TRBJ1-1; D might be TRBD1 (6 bases). V was clipped by 0 bases and J by 3 bases, with 12 bases between them. This CDR3 comprises 15 residues. Per the germline V gene, CDR1 is SGDLS and CDR2 is YYNGEE. The CDR3 here is CASSVGGRGYTEAFF. DNA for the CDR3: TGTGCCAGCAGCGTAGGTGGCAGGGGCTACACTGAAGCTTTCTTT.

The chain recombines TRBV2 with TRBJ2-7; 7 bases line up with TRBD1. The CDR3 spans 13 residues. Per germline, CDR1 SNHLY and CDR2 FYNNEI. V shed 4 bases, J shed 5 bases, and the junction held 5 bases outside the gene matches. CDR3 DNA: TGTGCCAGCAGTGCGGGACAGCGGAACGAGCAGTACTTC. Translating gives CASSAGQRNEQYF.

The chain carries TRBV6-6 and TRBJ2-5, with D possibly matching TRBD2 (6 bases). V lost 2 bases and J lost 3, with 10 bases in between. The length of the CDR3 is 14 residues. The germline CDR1 and CDR2 sequences are MNHNY and SVGAGI (reference sequence). This chain's CDR3 is CASSYGEREETQYF. For the CDR3, the DNA is TGTGCCAGCAGTTACGGAGAGCGGGAAGAGACCCAGTACTTC.

The chain combines TRBV27 with TRBJ1-4; D is undetermined. CDR1 and CDR2 from the germline V gene are MNHEY and SMNVEV (reference sequence). Trimming removed 8 bases from V and 8 bases from J, with 21 bases in between. The CDR3 contains 15 residues. The CDR3 nucleotides read TGTGCCAGCTCGGGCCTCCGGGAACGTAACGAAAAACTGTTTTTT. Protein: CASSGLRERNEKLFF.

The chain employs TRBV15 and TRBJ1-2, with D tentatively TRBD1 (6 bases). The germline V gene encodes CDR1 LNHNV and CDR2 YYDKDF (reference sequence). V was shortened by 0 bases and J by 8 bases, with 13 bases between the two germline ends. The CDR3 has 14 amino acids. CDR3 amino acids: CATSRDRQEAGYTF. For the CDR3, the DNA is TGTGCCACCAGCAGAGACAGACAGGAGGCAGGCTACACCTTC.

The rearrangement joins TRBV5-1 to TRBJ2-3; 8 bases are a match to TRBD1. The germline CDR1 and CDR2 sequences are SGHRS and YFSETQ. The junction had 7 bases not matched to a gene; V was cut back by 1 base and J by 3 bases. CDR3 length equals 16 residues. The CDR3 DNA sequence: TGCGCCAGCAGCTTGCTCACGGACAGGGCTACAGATACGCAGTATTTT. This translates into CASSLLTDRATDTQYF.

The chain employs TRBV21-1 and TRBJ1-6. TRBV21-1 is a recognized pseudogene. The CDR3 covers 18 residues. CDR3 DNA sequence: TGTGCCAGCAGCAAAACCGGGATGCGGCAGAAACATAATTCACCCCTCCACTTT. Encoded protein: CASSKTGMRQKHNSPLHF.

The rearrangement links TRBV19 to TRBJ2-5; D not resolved. Trimming pared 7 bases from V and 6 bases from J, leaving 12 bases between. The germline V gene encodes CDR1 LNHDA and CDR2 SQIVND (reference sequence). The CDR3 length is 12 residues. CDR3 amino acids: CASIGESKTQYF. DNA for the CDR3: TGTGCCAGTATAGGAGAGTCGAAGACCCAGTACTTC.

The genes are TRBV15 and TRBJ1-2; 10 nucleotides line up with TRBD1. CDR1 and CDR2 from the germline V gene are LNHNV and YYDKDF (reference sequence). After removal of 3 bases from V and 8 bases from J, the junction contained 3 bases not matched to a gene. There are 13 residues in the CDR3. CDR3 DNA: TGTGCCACCAGCAGTGGACAGGGGGGAGGCTACACCTTC. It translates to CATSSGQGGGYTF.

This clone was counted a few times. The V gene is TRBV5-4, the J gene TRBJ2-7, with D possibly TRBD2 on 5 matching bases. The CDR3 sequence is 14 residues long. Deletions cut 4 bases from V and 0 bases from J, with 11 bases between. The germline CDR1 and CDR2 sequences are SGHNT and YYREEE (reference sequence). The CDR3 is CASSPGVTSYEQYF. The DNA for the CDR3 is TGTGCCAGCAGCCCCGGGGTGACCTCCTACGAGCAGTACTTC.

This clone was detected a few times. V usage is TRBV28 and J usage is TRBJ2-7, with TRBD1 identical over 10 bases. J gave up 3 bases and V 6 bases, and 8 bases lay outside the gene matches. The CDR3 is 15 residues long. From germline, CDR1 is MDHEN and CDR2 SYDVKM. DNA of the CDR3: TGTGCCAGCAGGCCAAGGGGGACAGGGGTCTACGAGCAGTACTTC. Its translation: CASRPRGTGVYEQYF.